The 24 T cell receptor beta chains listed next were all sequenced from one sample in a study of T-cell reconstitution after alpha-beta-depleted transplantation in children. As it was prepared, the TCRbeta library received unique molecular identifiers. TCRdb itself ran the PCR reads through MiXCR, one entry per CDR3 protein. Among around 300,000 distinct CDR3 sequences, 10% were seen once, and the ten largest hold just under 7.5%. This material consisted of PBMCs, taken before TCRalphabeta/CD19-depleted stem cell transplant. The receptors were sampled from a boy younger than two with acute myeloid leukemia, due to receive a stem cell transplant.

In the case of this clonotype: A read error may explain this, as a much larger clone is one base away. The rearrangement links TRBV10-3 to TRBJ2-7, with D perhaps matching TRBD2 (5 bases). Looked up from germline, CDR1 is ENHRY and CDR2 is SYGVKD. CDR3 length: 14 residues. V lost 2 bases, J lost 4 bases, and 12 bases lay in between. The CDR3 nucleotides are TGTGCCATCAGTGAGGCTAGAGGGAGTTACGAGCAGTACTTC. Residues: CAISEARGSYEQYF.

This clonotype has a count of ten or more. The chain combines TRBV12-3 or TRBV12-4 with TRBJ2-7; D may match TRBD1 or TRBD2 (5 bases each). Trimming took 6 bases from V and 0 from J, leaving 12 bases between them. The length of the CDR3 is 14 residues. CDR3 loop: CASRAPGTSYEQYF. The DNA of the CDR3 is TGTGCCAGCAGGGCACCAGGGACCTCCTACGAGCAGTACTTC.

This clonotype was counted only a few times. The rearrangement uses TRBV10-3 and TRBJ2-3, with 8 bases aligning to TRBD1. This CDR3 is 13 amino acids long. The germline CDR1 and CDR2 sequences are ENHRY and SYGVKD. J was trimmed by 7 bases and V by 5 bases; bases with no gene match: 5. CDR3 sequence reads: CAISRQGINTQYF. CDR3 DNA sequence: TGTGCCATCAGTAGACAGGGGATAAATACGCAGTATTTT.

This clonotype was seen repeatedly, ten times or more. In DNA form, the CDR3 reads TGCGCCAGCAGCCCCCAGGGGAGCTCCTATAATTCACCCCTCCACTTT. Translation: CASSPQGSSYNSPLHF. The chain uses TRBV5-1 and TRBJ1-6, with D possibly TRBD1 on 6 matching bases. V was trimmed by 4 bases and J by 0 bases, leaving 11 bases between them. This CDR3 spans 16 amino acids. From germline, CDR1 is SGHRS and CDR2 YFSETQ.

This clonotype showed up many times. The chain combines TRBV27 with TRBJ2-7, with 8 bases aligning to TRBD2. V was pared by 4 bases and J by 2 bases, with 4 bases of the junction left unmatched. This CDR3 region has 14 residues. Germline CDR1 MNHEY, CDR2 SMNVEV (reference sequence). The DNA for the CDR3 is TGTGCCAGCAGTTGGAGCGGGAGCCCCTACGAGCAGTACTTC. Its translation: CASSWSGSPYEQYF.

This clonotype was seen ten or more times. The chain is built from TRBV20-1 and TRBJ2-7; 9 bases align to TRBD2. This CDR3 has 13 amino acids. Trimming removed 4 bases from V and 4 bases from J; junction bases left unmatched: 5. Per the germline V gene, CDR1 is DFQATT and CDR2 is SNEGSKA (reference sequence). In nucleotides, the CDR3 is TGCAGTGCTACGGCAGCGGGAGGATACGAGCAGTACTTC. This gives the protein CSATAAGGYEQYF.

This clonotype was counted at least ten times. The chain links TRBV9 to TRBJ2-3; D not certain. V lost 2 bases and J lost 4, with 8 bases in between. The CDR3 runs 13 residues. The germline CDR1 and CDR2 sequences are SGDLS and YYNGEE. CDR3 sequence (DNA): TGTGCCAGCAGCGTCCTTGGCGCAGATACGCAGTATTTT. Translated: CASSVLGADTQYF.

This clonotype came up once. A much larger clone differs from this one at a single base, so this may be a read error. The chain carries TRBV12-3 or TRBV12-4 and TRBJ1-6; 8 bases map to TRBD1. The CDR3 covers 14 residues. CDR3: CASSPTGGGSPLDF. The CDR3 DNA reads TGTGCCAGCAGTCCTACAGGGGGTGGTTCACCCCTCGACTTT.

The chain combines TRBV6-5 with TRBJ1-1; 7 bases line up with TRBD1. Trimming at V came to 0 bases and at J to 7 bases, leaving 11 bases not matched to a gene. The V gene's germline CDR1 is MNHEY and CDR2 SVGAGI. The length of the CDR3 is 16 residues. The CDR3, as DNA: TGTGCCAGCAGTTACTCGACCAGGGGGGAGTCGGGTGAAGCTTTCTTT. This sequence encodes CASSYSTRGESGEAFF.

In this sample, this clonotype turned up many times. This chain connects TRBV28 to TRBJ2-1; D is perhaps TRBD2 (5 bases). V lost 4 bases to trimming and J lost 4 bases, with 23 bases between them. Germline CDR1 reads MDHEN; CDR2 reads SYDVKM. CDR3 length equals 18 residues. The CDR3 sequence is CASSSTYSATHQYNEQFF. The CDR3 DNA reads as TGTGCCAGCAGTTCTACCTATAGCGCCACACACCAGTACAATGAGCAGTTCTTC. Complete variable domain (other parts from reference TRBV28 and TRBJ2-1): DVKVTQSSRYLVKRTGEKVFLECVQDMDHENMFWYRQDPGLGLRLIYFSYDVKMKEKGDIPEGYSVSREKKERFSLILESASTNQTSMYLCASSSTYSATHQYNEQFFGPGTRLTVL.

This clonotype was found many times. This chain links TRBV4-2 with TRBJ1-2; 9 nucleotides agree with TRBD1. This CDR3 is built from 16 residues. Losses at the gene ends were 0 bases for V and 3 bases for J; bases not matched to a gene: 5. Germline CDR1 and CDR2: LGHNA and YNFKEQ. CDR3: CASSQDPGDRDYGYTF. CDR3 nucleotides: TGTGCCAGCAGCCAAGATCCGGGGGACAGGGACTATGGCTACACCTTC.

This clonotype was seen many times. This rearrangement joins TRBV29-1 to TRBJ2-3, with D uncertain. The CDR3 runs 13 residues. Germline V CDR1 and CDR2: SQVTM, ANQGSEA. Trimming took off 3 bases at V and 5 bases at J, with 12 bases between the two ends. In DNA, the CDR3 is TGCAGCGTTGATACGGCTGGGGTAGATACGCAGTATTTT. This codes for CSVDTAGVDTQYF.

This clonotype occurred many times. V usage is TRBV20-1 and J usage is TRBJ2-1, with 12 nucleotides matching TRBD2. CDR1 is DFQATT and CDR2 is SNEGSKA in the germline V gene (reference sequence). This CDR3 spans 14 amino acids. The V segment lost 4 bases and the J segment 3 bases; nucleotides outside the gene matches: 1. CDR3 loop: CSAKTSGSYNEQFF. The CDR3 DNA reads TGCAGTGCTAAGACTAGCGGGAGCTACAATGAGCAGTTCTTC.

This clonotype has ten or more counts. The chain employs TRBV5-6 and TRBJ2-7; D perhaps matches TRBD2 (5 bases). Trimming shortened V by 3 bases and J by 4 bases, and 14 bases separated the two germline ends. The CDR3 runs 14 residues. From germline, CDR1 is SGHDT and CDR2 YYEEEE. This CDR3 is CASSSGITGYEQYF. The CDR3 DNA reads as TGTGCCAGCAGCTCTGGTATAACGGGGTACGAGCAGTACTTC.

The J gene is TRBJ2-4, the V gene TRBV7-2; D not resolved. V shed 1 base and J shed 0 bases, with 13 bases lying between them. The CDR3 sequence is 17 residues long. Germline CDR1 is SGHTA and CDR2 is FQGNSA. CDR3 protein: CASSLGSLELAKNIQYF. For the CDR3, the DNA is TGTGCCAGCAGCTTAGGCTCATTGGAGCTAGCCAAAAACATTCAGTACTTC.

This clonotype appeared many times. This rearrangement joins TRBV20-1 to TRBJ2-3, with D possibly matching TRBD2 (5 bases). V was trimmed by 3 bases and J by 4 bases, leaving 8 bases between them. This CDR3 is built from 12 residues. From germline, CDR1 is DFQATT and CDR2 SNEGSKA (reference sequence). The CDR3 nucleotides are TGCAGTGCTAGTGCTAGCCCAGATACGCAGTATTTT. It codes for CSASASPDTQYF.

This clonotype was picked up a small number of times. V gene TRBV12-5 combines with J gene TRBJ2-1; no firm D call. This CDR3 has 17 residues. V lost 2 bases to trimming and J lost 0 bases, with 14 bases between them. From germline, CDR1 is LGHNT and CDR2 FRNRAP. This chain's CDR3 is CASGLWPIGPSYNEQFF. The CDR3 DNA reads as TGTGCTAGTGGTTTGTGGCCCATAGGGCCCTCCTACAATGAGCAGTTCTTC.

This clonotype was found many times. This chain connects TRBV12-3 or TRBV12-4 to TRBJ2-2, with no clear D. Trimming stripped 3 bases from V and 14 bases from J, with 10 bases between. The CDR3 length is 11 residues. The CDR3 loop reads CASSFSLVLFF. For the CDR3, the DNA is TGTGCCAGCAGTTTTTCGTTGGTACTGTTTTTT.

In its sample, this clonotype was seen many times. This chain links TRBV20-1 with TRBJ2-7, with 8 bases matching TRBD1. The CDR3 runs 13 residues. Germline V gene lookup returns CDR1 DFQATT and CDR2 SNEGSKA (reference sequence). V lost 4 bases and J lost 2; bases outside the gene matches: 4. The CDR3: CSATRTGPYEQYF. The CDR3 DNA reads TGCAGTGCTACTCGGACAGGGCCCTACGAGCAGTACTTC.

This clonotype was picked up many times. The chain joins TRBV29-1 to TRBJ2-1, with D maybe TRBD2 (5 bases). The CDR3 covers 14 residues. CDR1 SQVTM and CDR2 ANQGSEA come from the germline V gene. The V gene lost 4 bases and the J gene lost 4 bases, with 14 bases spanning the gap. In DNA form, the CDR3 reads TGCAGCGTTGTGAGTAGCCGGGGATACAATGAGCAGTTCTTC. It codes for CSVVSSRGYNEQFF.

This clonotype was seen repeatedly, ten times or more. The chain joins TRBV10-3 to TRBJ2-7; 9 bases match TRBD1. Per germline, CDR1 ENHRY and CDR2 SYGVKD. This CDR3 contains 12 residues. V lost 8 bases to trimming and J lost 5 bases; unmatched junction nucleotides: 4. DNA for the CDR3: TGTGCCATCGAGGACAGGGGCCACGAGCAGTACTTC. Protein product: CAIEDRGHEQYF.

This clonotype was counted ten times or more. V is TRBV5-1 and J is TRBJ2-3, with TRBD1 identical over 9 bases. V dropped 5 bases and J dropped 2; count of bases not matched to a gene: 9. Germline CDR1 SGHRS, CDR2 YFSETQ. The CDR3 is 16 amino acids. CDR3 sequence: CASRSSGQGATDTQYF. The CDR3 DNA reads TGCGCCAGCAGGTCCTCGGGACAGGGTGCCACAGATACGCAGTATTTT.

This clonotype occurred a few times. The V call is TRBV3-1, the J call TRBJ2-1, with 9 bases identical to TRBD2. Germline lookup yields CDR1 LGHDT and CDR2 YNNKEL (reference sequence). This CDR3 spans 15 amino acids. V lost 4 bases, J lost 3 bases, and 4 bases stayed unmatched. The CDR3 is CASSRVAGVYNEQFF. Here the CDR3 DNA reads TGTGCCAGCAGCCGGGTAGCGGGAGTCTACAATGAGCAGTTCTTC.

The chain uses TRBV27 and TRBJ2-7, with 11 bases aligning to TRBD2. Germline values: CDR1 MNHEY, CDR2 SMNVEV (reference sequence). Unmatched junction bases numbered 6, after V lost 5 bases and J lost 3 bases. This CDR3 has 15 residues. CDR3 amino acids: CASSQTSGILYEQYF. CDR3 nucleotide sequence: TGTGCCAGCAGTCAGACTAGCGGGATCCTCTACGAGCAGTACTTC.